This entry features one TCR beta chain sequence. The data stem from a study of cytomegalovirus exposure and HLA in healthy donors. Germline V gene lookup returns CDR1 WSHSY and CDR2 SAAADI. This CDR3 comprises 14 residues. Trimming took 2 bases from V and 4 from J, leaving 10 bases between them. The PCR used 60 Vbeta and 13 Jbeta primers. The method was immunoSEQ multiplex PCR; TCRdb's version includes in-frame clones alone and lacks a portion of them. Altogether about 120,000 clones are present, around two thirds being singletons, with the ten largest covering 8.5% to 9.5%. The TCR comes from a woman aged 40 to 50 in good health and CMV-seropositive. J is TRBJ2-3 and V is TRBV10-2; D is possibly TRBD2 (5 bases). Sequences were obtained from PBMCs. CDR3 sequence (DNA): TGCGCCAGCAGTGAGGGGAGTGGTGCAGATACGCAGTATTTT. Translating it yields CASSEGSGADTQYF.